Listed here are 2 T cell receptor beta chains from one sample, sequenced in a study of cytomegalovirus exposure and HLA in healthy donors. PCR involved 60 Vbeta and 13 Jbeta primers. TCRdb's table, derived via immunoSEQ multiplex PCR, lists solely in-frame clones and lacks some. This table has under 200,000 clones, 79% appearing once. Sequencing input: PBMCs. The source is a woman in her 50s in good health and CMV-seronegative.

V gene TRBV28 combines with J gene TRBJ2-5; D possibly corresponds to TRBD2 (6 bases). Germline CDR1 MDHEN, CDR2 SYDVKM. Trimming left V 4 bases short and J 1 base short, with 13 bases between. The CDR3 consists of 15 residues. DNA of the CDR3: TGTGCCAGCAGTTCCCTCGGGGGTCCCCAAGAGACCCAGTACTTC. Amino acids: CASSSLGGPQETQYF.

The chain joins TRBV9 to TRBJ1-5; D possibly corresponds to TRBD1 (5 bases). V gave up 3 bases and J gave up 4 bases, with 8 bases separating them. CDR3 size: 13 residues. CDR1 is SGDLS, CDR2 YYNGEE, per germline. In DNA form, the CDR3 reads TGTGCCAGCAGCGGACCAGGGAATCAGCCCCAGCATTTT. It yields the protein CASSGPGNQPQHF.